One T cell receptor (beta chain) is described in this entry. There are a few counts of this clonotype. It has no known antigen specificity. Per-base quality was not reported, and no clone a single base away is much larger than it. What the treatment or condition label conveys for this sample: live attenuated yellow fever vaccine strain. At each blood-draw timepoint, two biological replicates of bulk PBMCs were obtained. A standard Ficoll-Paque protocol was used to isolate PBMCs from peripheral blood. TriZol was used to extract RNA from bulk PBMCs, from CD4 and CD8 fractions, and from dextramer-positive and dextramer-negative fractions. The sample originates from a study of T cells after yellow fever vaccination (dated by TCRdb to the late 2010s). For the wider study: The SMART-Seq v4 Ultra Low Input RNA kit was used to prepare libraries from fractions with low cell numbers. To follow T-cell clones before and after both primary and booster YFV17D yellow fever vaccination, bulk TCR alpha and beta repertoires underwent longitudinal sequencing. Two healthy male donors made up the cohort, one aged 18 to 30 years and the other aged 30 to 40 years. Blood was collected at multiple timepoints before and after primary and secondary immunization, and bulk PBMC replicates and cell subsets were isolated. The research as a whole found: Because only a couple of donors were included in the study, the extent to which the findings can be generalized is limited. Compared with the primary T-cell response, the secondary T-cell response was weaker but faster, peaking on day 5 rather than day 15. After the booster, most of the clones that had expanded following primary vaccination were detected again (96% of CD4 and more than 85% of CD8), which suggests that memory was broadly maintained. A small share of clonotypes was detected in both CD4 and CD8 compartments, with the overlap likely arising from convergent recombination. FACS-sorted repertoires could contain abundant contaminating clonotypes from the bulk population, so computational filtering was required.

TCR cDNA was made using 5'RACE template switching, a step that added a universal primer site and unique molecular identifiers. Priming of cDNA synthesis was performed from both the TCR alpha and TCR beta constant segments. Two PCR steps were used to amplify libraries, with sample barcodes and sequencing adapters being added in the second step. Sequencing of libraries was performed on Illumina HiSeq 2500 (2x100 bp) or NovaSeq (2x150 bp). The authors' analysis ran thus. MIGEC was used to demultiplex reads and collapse the reads into UMI consensus sequences, and MiXCR was used for V(D)J alignment. Vaccine-responding clonotypes were identified with edgeR using replicate PBMC samples, with FDR below 0.01 and a log2 fold change above 5 up to day 15 being required. Each bulk clonotype was labeled CD4 or CD8 based on which sequenced repertoire, CD4 or CD8, contained the clonotype at higher abundance. TCRdb trimmed the raw reads at Q25, called clones with MiXCR and kept productive beta chains. CDR3 protein sequences are deduplicated, and each keeps its most common genes and DNA. These V and J calls originate from TCRdb's pipeline instead of the authors' own analysis. This sample has about 550,000 distinct CDR3 sequences in its table, and around 21% of those were observed once. Roughly an eighth of the sample comes from the top ten.

The CDR3 covers 15 residues, taking in both the cysteine and the phenylalanine. The CDR3 DNA has 45 bases and is translated from base 1. V is cut by 7 bases and J by 4 bases, and the space between the germline ends is 16 bases. The V and J genes are TRBV12-3 or TRBV12-4 and TRBJ2-2; possibly the D gene is TRBD2, per 6 matching bases. This specimen was PBMCs, taken 15 days after the yellow fever booster vaccination. This sequence was found in a man aged 25-45 years who received the YFV17D yellow fever vaccine. In nucleotides, the sequence is TGTGCCAGCACAGGAGGGCGGGGTGGCACCGGGGAGCTGTTTTTT. It encodes CASTGGRGGTGELFF.